This T cell receptor (beta chain) was identified during a study of cytomegalovirus exposure and HLA in healthy donors. Study-wide context: Among about 190 million T cells, an earlier analysis found 117 million unique TCR beta sequences.

With regard to this clone: The antigen is not known.

Unrecorded immune exposure was likely among donors, who were nominally healthy when sampled. V lost 2 bases, J lost 2 bases, and 2 bases stayed unmatched. Germline values: CDR1 SGHTA, CDR2 FQGTGA. This CDR3 contains 15 residues. Study-wide findings and caveats: Follow-up analysis found HLA locus-dependent TCR association rates, highest for DRB1 and lowest for HLA-C.

Vbeta (60) and Jbeta (13) primers were used in the PCR. TCRdb keeps only in-frame clones here, not all; method: immunoSEQ multiplex PCR. The sample includes tens of thousands of clones. Sample: PBMCs. The rearrangement uses TRBV7-3 and TRBJ2-1, with TRBD2 matching over 8 bases. This TCR came from a man aged 30 to 39 in good health and CMV-seropositive. The CDR3 region is CASSLGGGPYNEQFF. DNA for the CDR3: TGTGCCAGCAGCTTAGGCGGGGGGCCCTACAATGAGCAGTTCTTC.